This T cell receptor beta chain was retrieved from a study of T cell changes during pregnancy in multiple sclerosis. Data came from immunoSEQ multiplex PCR; TCRdb stores just in-frame clones and leaves some out. Seen here are around 92,000 clones, roughly 92% observed once, and the top ten hold less than 1%. The CDR3 extends over 17 amino acids. The germline gives CDR1 GTSNPN, CDR2 SVGIG (reference sequence). V lost 2 bases and J lost 2; bases outside the gene matches: 8. The sample here was peripheral blood, taken after pregnancy. This receptor was taken from a female donor with multiple sclerosis, enrolled in a pregnancy study. The chain joins TRBV30 to TRBJ2-1, with 11 bases fitting TRBD2. CDR3 in DNA: TGTGCCTGGAGTTCCTCGGGACTAGCGGATCCCTACAATGAGCAGTTCTTC. Translation gives CAWSSSGLADPYNEQFF. Full variable domain (missing parts from reference TRBV30 and TRBJ2-1): SQTIHQWPATLVQPVGSPLSLECTVEGTSNPNLYWYRQAAGRGLQLLFYSVGIGQISSEVPQNLSASRPQDRQFILSSKKLLLSDSGFYLCAWSSSGLADPYNEQFFGPGTRLTVL.